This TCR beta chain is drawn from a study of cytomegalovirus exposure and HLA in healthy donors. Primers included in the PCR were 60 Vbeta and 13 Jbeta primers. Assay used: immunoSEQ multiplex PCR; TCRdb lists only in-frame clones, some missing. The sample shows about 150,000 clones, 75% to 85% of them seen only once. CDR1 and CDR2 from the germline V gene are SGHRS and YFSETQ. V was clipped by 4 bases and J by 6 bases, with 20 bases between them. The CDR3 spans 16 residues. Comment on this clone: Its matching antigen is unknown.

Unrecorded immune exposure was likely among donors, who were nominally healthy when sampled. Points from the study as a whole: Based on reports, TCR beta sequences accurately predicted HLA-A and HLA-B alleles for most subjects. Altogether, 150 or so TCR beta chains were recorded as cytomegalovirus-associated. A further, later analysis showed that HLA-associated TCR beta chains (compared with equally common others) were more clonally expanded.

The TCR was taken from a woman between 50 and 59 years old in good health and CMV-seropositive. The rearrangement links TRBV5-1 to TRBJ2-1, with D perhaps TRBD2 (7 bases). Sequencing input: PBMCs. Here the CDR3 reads CASSPRGRGLGNEQFF. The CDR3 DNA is TGCGCCAGCAGCCCCCGAGGGCGGGGGCTCGGCAATGAGCAGTTCTTC.